These 23 T cell receptor beta chains share one sample of origin, sequenced in a study of T cells in Graves' hyperthyroidism and ophthalmopathy. TCR beta CDR3 sequences were amplified from RNA transcripts. The HTBI primer set drove a first-round RT-PCR of the TCR CDR3. TCRdb processed the multiplex PCR reads anew with MiXCR; each CDR3 protein has one entry. This table holds approximately 500,000 distinct CDR3 sequences, about 43% found once. Sequenced: peripheral blood or thyroid tissue (not recorded which). The source of these receptors is a young woman with Graves' hyperthyroidism.

This clonotype came up many times. The V and J genes are TRBV10-3 and TRBJ1-1, with 10 nucleotides matching TRBD1. V was clipped by 6 bases and J by 6 bases; unmatched bases: 4. The CDR3 has 13 amino acids. Germline CDR1 reads ENHRY; CDR2 reads SYGVKD. This CDR3 is CAISGQGVSEAFF. CDR3 coding DNA: TGTGCCATCAGCGGACAGGGGGTCTCTGAAGCTTTCTTT.

This chain joins TRBV20-1 and TRBJ1-1; 7 nucleotides match TRBD1. The CDR3 contains 15 residues. V was pared by 0 bases and J by 2 bases, with 6 bases of the junction left unmatched. CDR1 is DFQATT, CDR2 SNEGSKA, per germline (reference sequence). The CDR3 DNA sequence: TGCAGTGCTAGAGATGTTGCAGGGGGTAACACTGAAGCTTTCTTT. As protein: CSARDVAGGNTEAFF.

The rearrangement uses TRBV7-9 and TRBJ2-3; TRBD2 agrees at 7 bases. J lost 2 bases, V lost 4 bases, and 12 bases had no gene match. The CDR3 is 17 amino acids. Germline V CDR1 and CDR2: SEHNR, FQNEAQ (reference sequence). Here the CDR3 DNA reads TGTGCCAGCAGCTGGGTTTTGCGGGAGTCGGACACAGATACGCAGTATTTT. It is translated as CASSWVLRESDTDTQYF.

This clonotype was seen at least ten times. The chain joins TRBV20-1 to TRBJ1-4; D call uncertain. Per the germline V gene, CDR1 is DFQATT and CDR2 is SNEGSKA (reference sequence). This CDR3 is built from 15 residues. V shed 5 bases and J shed 4 bases, with 17 bases lying between them. CDR3 nucleotide sequence: TGCAGTGCTTCTGATTCCGGCGGAATTAATGAAAAACTGTTTTTT. This codes for CSASDSGGINEKLFF.

Concerning this clonotype itself: A much larger clone differs from this one at a single base, so this may be a read error. The rearrangement joins TRBV7-8 to TRBJ1-2, with a possible D match to TRBD1 (6 bases). The CDR3 is 15 residues long. The germline gives CDR1 SGHVS, CDR2 FQNEAQ. The chain's CDR3 is CTSSFRGTTNYGYTF. The CDR3 coding sequence is TGTACCAGCAGCTTTCGCGGGACAACGAACTATGGCTACACCTTC.

This clonotype was observed at least ten times. The chain links TRBV2 to TRBJ1-4; D remains unclear. CDR1 and CDR2 from the germline V gene are SNHLY and FYNNEI. The ends were cut back, 7 bases at V and 5 bases at J, with 17 bases in the middle. This CDR3 region has 15 residues. The chain's CDR3 is CASITEPAPNEKLFF. The CDR3 region has the DNA TGTGCCAGCATTACAGAGCCAGCCCCCAATGAAAAACTGTTTTTT.

V gene TRBV15 combines with J gene TRBJ2-3; a possible D gene is TRBD2 (6 bases). The CDR3 has 17 residues. The V gene's germline CDR1 is LNHNV and CDR2 YYDKDF (reference sequence). V gave up 5 bases and J gave up 0 bases, with 18 bases separating them. CDR3 protein: CATSQVGLATSTDTQYF. CDR3 nucleotides: TGTGCCACCAGCCAGGTGGGGCTAGCGACTAGCACAGATACGCAGTATTTT.

The gene calls are TRBV9 and TRBJ1-4, with D hard to call. Looked up from germline, CDR1 is SGDLS and CDR2 is YYNGEE. Trimming left V 2 bases short and J 8 bases short, with 10 bases between. The CDR3 is 13 amino acids. CDR3 in DNA: TGTGCCAGCAGCGTCGGGCAGACCGAAAAACTGTTTTTT. This codes for CASSVGQTEKLFF.

There are many counts of this clonotype. The V call is TRBV2, the J call TRBJ1-2; D ambiguous. The length of the CDR3 is 13 residues. The germline CDR1 and CDR2 sequences are SNHLY and FYNNEI. Trimming left V 4 bases short and J 4 bases short, with 10 bases between. The CDR3 loop reads CASSGPPAYGYTF. For the CDR3, the DNA is TGTGCCAGCAGTGGGCCGCCAGCCTATGGCTACACCTTC.

This clonotype was picked up many times. V and J are TRBV12-3 or TRBV12-4 and TRBJ2-7, with 9 nucleotides matching TRBD1. The ends lost 6 bases at V and 2 bases at J; junction bases unmatched: 11. The CDR3 is 16 amino acids. Written as DNA, the CDR3 is TGTGCCAGCAGGGGCCAGCGCGGGACAGGGACCTACGAGCAGTACTTC. Amino acids: CASRGQRGTGTYEQYF.

This clonotype was recorded at least ten times. J is TRBJ1-4 and V is TRBV20-1, with D perhaps TRBD1 (6 bases). Germline loops: CDR1 DFQATT, CDR2 SNEGSKA (reference sequence). The CDR3 runs to 18 residues. Between the trimmed V and J ends, which lost 3 bases and 0 bases, there was a span of 20 bases. In DNA, the CDR3 is TGCAGTGCTAGGAAAAGGACAGCGAGAATTGCAACTAATGAAAAACTGTTTTTT. The encoded protein is CSARKRTARIATNEKLFF.

This clonotype was observed many times. The chain links TRBV5-6 to TRBJ2-7; tentatively, D is TRBD1 or TRBD2 (5 bases each). Germline CDR1 is SGHDT and CDR2 is YYEEEE. This CDR3 contains 14 residues. V lost 3 bases and J 7 bases, leaving 17 bases between the germline ends. In DNA form, the CDR3 reads TGTGCCAGCAGCTCCACCGGGACCCCCTGGGAGCAGTACTTC. Protein sequence: CASSSTGTPWEQYF. The variable domain in full, with the rest retrieved from reference TRBV5-6 and TRBJ2-7, is DAGVTQSPTHLIKTRGQQVTLRCSPKSGHDTVSWYQQALGQGPQFIFQYYEEEERQRGNFPDRFSGHQFPNYSSELNVNALLLGDSALYLCASSSTGTPWEQYFGPGTRLTVT.

This clonotype was seen ten or more times. The V and J genes are TRBV7-2 and TRBJ2-7, with D perhaps TRBD2 (6 bases). Germline CDR1 SGHTA, CDR2 FQGNSA. The V end lost 2 bases, the J end lost 6 bases, and 14 bases lay between the germline ends. CDR3 length equals 14 residues. The CDR3 nucleotides are TGTGCCAGCAGCTTAACCGGGACTTTGACCGAGCAGTACTTC. Its protein is CASSLTGTLTEQYF.

This clonotype showed up just a few times. The chain joins TRBV10-3 to TRBJ1-6, with 8 bases fitting TRBD1. The V segment lost 6 bases and the J segment 10 bases; nucleotides outside the gene matches: 8. Per germline, CDR1 ENHRY and CDR2 SYGVKD. The CDR3 runs to 14 residues. The CDR3 nucleotides are TGTGCCATCAGCGGTGGGACAGGCGGGTCACCCCTCCACTTT. Translation gives CAISGGTGGSPLHF.

This clonotype has a single count. The CDR3 protein is CASSDWTGAGYGYTF. As DNA, the CDR3 is TGCGCCAGCAGTGACTGGACAGGGGCGGGGTATGGCTACACCTTC. The V call is TRBV10-1, the J call TRBJ1-2, with 9 bases lining up with TRBD1. Germline V gene data show CDR1 as WNHNN and CDR2 as SYGVQD (reference sequence). This CDR3 spans 15 amino acids. The V segment lost 3 bases and the J segment 5 bases; nucleotides outside the gene matches: 7.

V usage is TRBV12-5 and J usage is TRBJ1-5, with 7 bases fitting TRBD1. The V segment lost 11 bases and the J segment 9 bases; nucleotides outside the gene matches: 16. CDR3 length: 14 amino acids. Looked up from germline, CDR1 is LGHNT and CDR2 is FRNRAP. The CDR3 nucleotides are TGTGCTTCTTACCTAGACAGGGCCGCAGGGCCCCAGCATTTT. This gives the protein CASYLDRAAGPQHF. Using reference TRBV12-5 and TRBJ1-5 for the parts outside the CDR3, the full variable domain is DARVTQTPRHKVTEMGQEVTMRCQPILGHNTVFWYRQTMMQGLELLAYFRNRAPLDDSGMPKDRFSAEMPDATLATLKIQPSEPRDSAVYFCASYLDRAAGPQHFGDGTRLSIL.

This chain's CDR3 is CATSSTGQGGETQYF. As DNA, the CDR3 is TGTGCCACCAGCAGCACCGGACAGGGCGGGGAGACCCAGTACTTC. This sequence joins TRBV15 and TRBJ2-5, with 8 bases fitting TRBD1. CDR3 length: 15 amino acids. J was trimmed by 5 bases and V by 3 bases; bases with no gene match: 8. CDR1 and CDR2 (germline): LNHNV, YYDKDF (reference sequence).

CDR3 region: CSLGTGHYEQYF. CDR3 nucleotides: TGCAGCTTGGGGACAGGGCACTACGAGCAGTACTTC. This chain joins TRBV29-1 and TRBJ2-7; 9 bases are a match to TRBD1. Per germline, CDR1 SQVTM and CDR2 ANQGSEA. The CDR3 has 12 amino acids. The ends lost 8 bases at V and 3 bases at J; junction bases unmatched: 5.

This clonotype was counted between two and nine times. The genes are TRBV7-2 and TRBJ2-1; the D call may be TRBD1 or TRBD2 (6 bases each). The CDR3 has 13 residues. From germline, CDR1 is SGHTA and CDR2 FQGNSA. With 1 base removed from V and 9 bases from J, the gap between germline ends came to 10 bases. The CDR3 loop is CASSLGGAGEQFF. The CDR3 bases are TGTGCCAGCAGCTTAGGGGGGGCAGGTGAGCAGTTCTTC.

As to this clonotype: A read error may account for a junction end that differs from germline. The V gene is TRBV9, the J gene TRBJ1-1; no definite D call. Germline loops: CDR1 SGDLS, CDR2 YYNGEE. The CDR3 covers 13 residues. CDR3 DNA sequence: TGTGCCGGCAGCTTAGGGCTGTTACGGGAAGCTTTCTTT. This codes for CAGSLGLLREAFF.

Note on this clonotype: Just one base apart from a much larger clone, this may be a read error. V gene TRBV4-3 combines with J gene TRBJ1-2; D call uncertain. V shed 2 bases and J shed 0 bases, with 13 bases lying between them. There are 16 residues in the CDR3. From germline, CDR1 is LGHNA and CDR2 YSLEER. CDR3 in amino acids: CASSQHPRKSNYGYTF. The CDR3 DNA reads as TGCGCCAGCAGCCAACATCCACGCAAGTCTAACTATGGCTACACCTTC.

This clonotype was seen repeatedly, ten times or more. The gene calls are TRBV7-8 and TRBJ1-5; the D gene is possibly TRBD1 (5 bases). This CDR3 has 15 amino acids. Between the trimmed V and J ends, which lost 3 bases and 3 bases, there was a span of 12 bases. The V gene's germline CDR1 is SGHVS and CDR2 FQNEAQ. CDR3 protein: CASSFLDTNNQPQHF. The CDR3 DNA is TGTGCCAGCAGCTTTCTGGACACAAACAATCAGCCCCAGCATTTT. The complete variable domain, with remaining parts taken from reference TRBV7-8 and TRBJ1-5, reads GAGVSQSPRYKVAKRGQDVALRCDPISGHVSLFWYQQALGQGPEFLTYFQNEAQLDKSGLPSDRFFAERPEGSVSTLKIQRTQQEDSAVYLCASSFLDTNNQPQHFGDGTRLSIL.

This clonotype was observed once. Here the CDR3 reads CATSDPGGGRETQYF. In DNA, the CDR3 is TGTGCCACCAGCGATCCGGGAGGTGGTCGGGAGACCCAGTACTTC. The rearrangement links TRBV24-1 to TRBJ2-5; 7 bases agree with TRBD2. Germline CDR1 is KGHDR and CDR2 is SFDVKD. Losses at the gene ends were 7 bases for V and 5 bases for J; bases not matched to a gene: 12. The CDR3 is 15 residues long.